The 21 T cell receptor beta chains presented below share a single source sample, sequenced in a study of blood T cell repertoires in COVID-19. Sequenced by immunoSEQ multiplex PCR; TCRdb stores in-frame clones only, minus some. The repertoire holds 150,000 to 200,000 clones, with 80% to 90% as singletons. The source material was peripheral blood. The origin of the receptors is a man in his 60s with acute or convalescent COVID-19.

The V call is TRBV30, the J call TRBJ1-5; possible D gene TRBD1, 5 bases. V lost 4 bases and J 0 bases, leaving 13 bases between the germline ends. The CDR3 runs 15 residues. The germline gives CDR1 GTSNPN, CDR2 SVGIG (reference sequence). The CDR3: CAWTSGQGSNQPQHF. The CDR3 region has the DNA TGTGCCTGGACGTCCGGCCAGGGTAGCAATCAGCCCCAGCATTTT.

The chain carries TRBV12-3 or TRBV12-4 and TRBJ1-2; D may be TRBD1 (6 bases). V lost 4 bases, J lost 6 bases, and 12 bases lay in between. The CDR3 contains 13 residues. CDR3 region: CASSSQGMDGYTF. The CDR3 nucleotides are TGTGCCAGCAGTTCCCAGGGGATGGATGGCTACACCTTC.

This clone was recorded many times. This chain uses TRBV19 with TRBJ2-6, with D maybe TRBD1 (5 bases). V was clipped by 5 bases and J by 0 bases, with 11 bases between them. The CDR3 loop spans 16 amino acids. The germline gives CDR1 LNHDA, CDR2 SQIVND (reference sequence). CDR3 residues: CASSSRAYSGANVLTF. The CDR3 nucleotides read TGTGCCAGTAGTTCCAGGGCGTACTCTGGGGCCAACGTCCTGACTTTC.

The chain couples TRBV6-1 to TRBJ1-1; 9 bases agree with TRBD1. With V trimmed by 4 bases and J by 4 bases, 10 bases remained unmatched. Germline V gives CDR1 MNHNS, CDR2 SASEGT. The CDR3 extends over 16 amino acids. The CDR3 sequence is CASSGRRQGVVTEAFF. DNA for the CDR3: TGTGCCAGCAGTGGGAGGAGACAGGGGGTCGTCACTGAAGCTTTCTTT.

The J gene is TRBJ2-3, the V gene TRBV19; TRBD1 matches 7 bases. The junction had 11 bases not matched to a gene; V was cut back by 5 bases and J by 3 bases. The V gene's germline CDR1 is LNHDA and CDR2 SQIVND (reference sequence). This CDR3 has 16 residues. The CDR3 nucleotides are TGTGCCAGTAGTTCATTGGCGACAGGGCCGACAGATACGCAGTATTTT. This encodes CASSSLATGPTDTQYF.

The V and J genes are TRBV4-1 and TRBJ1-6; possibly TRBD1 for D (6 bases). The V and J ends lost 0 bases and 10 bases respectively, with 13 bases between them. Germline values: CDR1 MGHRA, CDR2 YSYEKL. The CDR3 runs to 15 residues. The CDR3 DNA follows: TGCGCCAGCAGCCAAGATGGGGGGGCTCGGTCACCCCTCCACTTT. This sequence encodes CASSQDGGARSPLHF.

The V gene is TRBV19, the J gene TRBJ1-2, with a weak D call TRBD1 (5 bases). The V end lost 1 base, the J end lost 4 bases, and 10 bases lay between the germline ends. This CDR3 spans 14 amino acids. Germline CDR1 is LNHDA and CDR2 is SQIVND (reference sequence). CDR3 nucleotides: TGTGCCAGTAGTATAGCAGGGCAGGGCTATGGCTACACCTTC. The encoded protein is CASSIAGQGYGYTF.

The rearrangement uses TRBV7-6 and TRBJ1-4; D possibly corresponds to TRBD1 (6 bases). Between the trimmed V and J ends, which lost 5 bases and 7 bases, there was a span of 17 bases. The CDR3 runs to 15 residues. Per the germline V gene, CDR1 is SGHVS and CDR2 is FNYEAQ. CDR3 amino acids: CASSHDRPRTEKLFF. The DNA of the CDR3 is TGTGCCAGCAGCCATGACAGGCCCCGTACTGAAAAACTGTTTTTT.

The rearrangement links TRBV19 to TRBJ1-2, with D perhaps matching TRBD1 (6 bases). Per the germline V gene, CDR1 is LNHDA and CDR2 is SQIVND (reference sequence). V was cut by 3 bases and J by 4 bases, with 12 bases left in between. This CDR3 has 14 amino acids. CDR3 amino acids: CASSIMDSLYGYTF. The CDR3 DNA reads TGTGCCAGTAGTATCATGGACAGTCTCTATGGCTACACCTTC.

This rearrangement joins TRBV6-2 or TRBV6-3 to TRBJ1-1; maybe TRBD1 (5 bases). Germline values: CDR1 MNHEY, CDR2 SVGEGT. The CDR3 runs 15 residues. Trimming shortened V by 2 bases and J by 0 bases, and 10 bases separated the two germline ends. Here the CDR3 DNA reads TGTGCCAGCAGTTACCAGCGGGGGATGAACACTGAAGCTTTCTTT. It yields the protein CASSYQRGMNTEAFF.

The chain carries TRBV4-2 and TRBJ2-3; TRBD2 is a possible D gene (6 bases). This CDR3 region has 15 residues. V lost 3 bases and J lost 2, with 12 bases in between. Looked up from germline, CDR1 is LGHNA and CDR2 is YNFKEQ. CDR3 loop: CASSHRGTLTDTQYF. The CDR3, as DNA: TGTGCCAGCAGCCATCGGGGGACTCTCACAGATACGCAGTATTTT.

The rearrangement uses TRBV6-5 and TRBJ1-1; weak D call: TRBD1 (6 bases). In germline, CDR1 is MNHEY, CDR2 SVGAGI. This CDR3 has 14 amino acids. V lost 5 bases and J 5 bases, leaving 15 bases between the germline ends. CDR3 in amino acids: CASSLTGSGTEAFF. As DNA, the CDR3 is TGTGCCAGCAGTCTGACAGGTAGTGGGACTGAAGCTTTCTTT.

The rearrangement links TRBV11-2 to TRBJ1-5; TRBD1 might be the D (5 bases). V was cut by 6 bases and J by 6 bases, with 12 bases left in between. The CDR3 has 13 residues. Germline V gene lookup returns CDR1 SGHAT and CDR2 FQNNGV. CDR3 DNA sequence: TGTGCCAGCAGTTCAGGGTCCGCTCAGCCCCAGCATTTT. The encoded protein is CASSSGSAQPQHF.

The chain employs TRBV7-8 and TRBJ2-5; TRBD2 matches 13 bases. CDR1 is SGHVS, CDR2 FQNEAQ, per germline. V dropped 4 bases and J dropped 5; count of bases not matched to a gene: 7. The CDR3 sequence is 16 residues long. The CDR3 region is CASSWTSGGGGETQYF. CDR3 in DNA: TGTGCCAGCAGCTGGACTAGCGGGGGCGGGGGTGAGACCCAGTACTTC.

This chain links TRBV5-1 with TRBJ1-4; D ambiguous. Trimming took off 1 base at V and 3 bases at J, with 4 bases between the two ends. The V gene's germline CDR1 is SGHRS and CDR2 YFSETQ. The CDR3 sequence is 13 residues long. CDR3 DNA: TGCGCCAGCAGCTTGAAGCCTAATGAAAAACTGTTTTTT. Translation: CASSLKPNEKLFF.

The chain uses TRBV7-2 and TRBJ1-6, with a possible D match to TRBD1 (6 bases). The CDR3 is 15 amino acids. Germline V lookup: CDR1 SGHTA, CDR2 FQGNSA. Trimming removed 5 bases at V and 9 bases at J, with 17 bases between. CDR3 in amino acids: CASSKQGSGTSPLHF. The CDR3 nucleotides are TGTGCCAGCAGCAAACAGGGTTCGGGTACTTCACCCCTCCACTTT.

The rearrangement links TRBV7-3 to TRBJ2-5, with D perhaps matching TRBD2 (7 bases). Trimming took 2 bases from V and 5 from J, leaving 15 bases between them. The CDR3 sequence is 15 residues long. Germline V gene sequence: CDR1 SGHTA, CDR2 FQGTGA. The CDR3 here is CASSLAGAPGETQYF. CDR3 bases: TGTGCCAGCAGCTTAGCGGGGGCCCCCGGGGAGACCCAGTACTTC. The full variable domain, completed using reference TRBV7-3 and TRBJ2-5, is GAGVSQTPSNKVTEKGKYVELRCDPISGHTALYWYRQSLGQGPEFLIYFQGTGAADDSGLPNDRFFAVRPEGSVSTLKIQRTERGDSAVYLCASSLAGAPGETQYFGPGTRLLVL.

CDR3 loop: CASSYQTPNTEAFF. CDR3 sequence (DNA): TGTGCCAGCAGTTATCAGACACCGAACACTGAAGCTTTCTTT. The rearrangement uses TRBV6-5 and TRBJ1-1; D call uncertain. Trimming removed 3 bases at V and 1 base at J, with 9 bases between. The germline CDR1 and CDR2 sequences are MNHEY and SVGAGI. CDR3 length equals 14 residues.

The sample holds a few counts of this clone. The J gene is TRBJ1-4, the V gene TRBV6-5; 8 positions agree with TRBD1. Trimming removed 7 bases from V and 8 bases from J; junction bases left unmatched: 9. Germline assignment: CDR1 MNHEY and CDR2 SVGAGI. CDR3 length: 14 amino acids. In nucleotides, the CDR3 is TGTGCCAGCATAATAACAGGGGGAAGCGAAAAACTGTTTTTT. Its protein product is CASIITGGSEKLFF.

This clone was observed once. The CDR3 reads CASSIQGAGEAFF. The CDR3 region has the DNA TGTGCCAGTAGTATCCAGGGGGCAGGGGAGGCTTTCTTT. This sequence joins TRBV19 and TRBJ1-1, with 8 bases aligning to TRBD1. This CDR3 has 13 residues. V shed 3 bases, J shed 11 bases, and the junction held 8 bases outside the gene matches. Germline CDR1 LNHDA, CDR2 SQIVND (reference sequence). The full variable domain, with the rest looked up from reference TRBV19 and TRBJ1-1, is DGGITQSPKYLFRKEGQNVTLSCEQNLNHDAMYWYRQDPGQGLRLIYYSQIVNDFQKGDIAEGYSVSREKKESFPLTVTSAQKNPTAFYLCASSIQGAGEAFFGQGTRLTVV.

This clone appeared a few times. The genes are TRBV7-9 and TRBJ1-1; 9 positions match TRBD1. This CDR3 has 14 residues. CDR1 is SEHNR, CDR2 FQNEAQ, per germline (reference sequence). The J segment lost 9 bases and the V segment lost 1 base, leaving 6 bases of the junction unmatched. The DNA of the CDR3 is TGTGCCAGCAGCTTAGGGGACAGGGCACCCAAAGCTTTCTTT. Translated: CASSLGDRAPKAFF.